A selection of T cell receptor beta chains follows, all from one sample in a study of vaccination and CD4 T cells after COVID-19. Their antigens remain unidentified. In TCRdb, the PCR reads were re-called with MiXCR into one record per CDR3 protein. This repertoire shows about 16,000 distinct CDR3 sequences, 44% found once; its top ten account for approximately 7%. Sequencing used CD4+ T cells from blood, cultured in vitro, obtained after SARS-CoV-2 vaccination. The receptor set was obtained from a human donor who had recovered from COVID-19. CDR3s include the opening cysteine and the closing phenylalanine or tryptophan. The order of the fields is clone size, V gene, D gene, CDR3 length, J gene, CDR3 DNA, CDR3 protein. A D gene is named only where the DNA matches it firmly. The size of a clone is reported for some rows only, either as once, few or many, or as a class for expanded clones.

-	TRBV15	-	15	TRBJ1-4	TGTGCCACCAGCAGAGATTTTGGGGTCGATGAAAAACTGTTTTTT	CATSRDFGVDEKLFF
-	TRBV28	-	14	TRBJ2-3	TGTGCCAGCAGTTTCAGGGGTGGCACAGATACGCAGTATTTT	CASSFRGGTDTQYF
few	TRBV6-1	-	16	TRBJ1-2	TGTGCCAGCAGTCCGGGACGTCATTTCCTACGAGATGGCTACACCTTC	CASSPGRHFLRDGYTF
few	TRBV28	-	12	TRBJ1-2	TGTGCCAGCAGTGACAGGATCTATGGCTACACCTTC	CASSDRIYGYTF
-	TRBV28	-	15	TRBJ1-6	TGTGCCCTTGGTGGGCCGAGCTCCTATAATTCACCCCTCCACTTT	CALGGPSSYNSPLHF
few	TRBV20-1	-	14	TRBJ1-5	TGCAGTGCTAGAGATCTGAGGAGTGGACAGCCCCAGCATTTT	CSARDLRSGQPQHF
-	TRBV7-2	-	13	TRBJ1-1	TGTGCCAGCAGCCAGATCACGGGTATACGAGCTTTCTTT	CASSQITGIRAFF
-	TRBV2	-	14	TRBJ1-1	TGTGCCAGCAGTCAGACAGATCCTAACACTGAAGCTTTCTTT	CASSQTDPNTEAFF
-	TRBV18	-	16	TRBJ2-2	TGTGCCAGCTCACCCGGTTGGAGAGGGAAACCCGGGGAGCTGTTTTTT	CASSPGWRGKPGELFF
few	TRBV20-1	-	14	TRBJ1-5	TGCAGTGCTAAAGACAATTGGAGCAATCAGCCCCAGCATTTT	CSAKDNWSNQPQHF
-	TRBV29-1	TRBD1	13	TRBJ1-6	TGCAGCGTTAGATATGACAGGGCCTCACCCCTCCACTTT	CSVRYDRASPLHF
-	TRBV5-1	-	15	TRBJ1-5	TGCGCCAGCAGCCTCGGACCTCCTAGCAATCAGCCCCAGCATTTT	CASSLGPPSNQPQHF
-	TRBV28	-	15	TRBJ1-5	TGTGCCAGCAGCCCACGGGACCCCGTGGGTCAGCCCCAGCATTTT	CASSPRDPVGQPQHF
few	TRBV6-1	-	10	TRBJ1-2	TGTGCCAGCAGGAAGGATGGCTACACCTTC	CASRKDGYTF
few	TRBV21-1	-	13	TRBJ2-2	TGTGCCAGCAGCAAACAGGGCACCGGGGAGCTGTTTTTT	CASSKQGTGELFF
-	TRBV15	-	13	TRBJ2-7	TGTGCCACCAGCGGGGACACCACCTACGAGCAGTACTTC	CATSGDTTYEQYF
-	TRBV6-5	-	13	TRBJ1-1	TGTGCCAGCAGTTACGCAGGGCGAGGTGGTGCTTTCTTT	CASSYAGRGGAFF
few	TRBV18	TRBD2	15	TRBJ2-1	TGTGCCAGCTCACTGGCACTAGCGGAGTACAATGAGCAGTTCTTC	CASSLALAEYNEQFF
-	TRBV7-3	-	15	TRBJ1-3	TGTGCCAGCAGCGGCAACCTTCAATCTGGAAACACCATATATTTT	CASSGNLQSGNTIYF
-	TRBV19	-	16	TRBJ1-2	TGTGCCAGTAGTATAGTCCGAACTCCCGGAAACTATGGCTACACCTTC	CASSIVRTPGNYGYTF